The 3 T cell receptor beta chains below all came from one sample that was sequenced in a study of T-cell reconstitution after alpha-beta-depleted transplantation in children. This sample's TCRbeta library carried unique molecular identifier barcodes. TCRdb called the PCR reads again in MiXCR, with one record for every CDR3 protein. The sample lists 200,000 to 250,000 distinct CDR3 sequences; roughly a tenth were seen once. The starting material was PBMCs, obtained before TCRalphabeta/CD19-depleted stem cell transplant. These receptors were taken from a child younger than two with acute myeloid leukemia, due to receive a stem cell transplant.

This clonotype turned up a few times. The V gene is TRBV18, the J gene TRBJ1-1, with a tentative D call TRBD1 (5 bases). Deletions cut 6 bases from V and 4 bases from J, with 9 bases between. Looked up from germline, CDR1 is KGHSH and CDR2 is LQKENI. The CDR3 contains 12 residues. The CDR3 nucleotides read TGTGCCAGCTCCGGGACGAGCACTGAAGCTTTCTTT. Translation gives CASSGTSTEAFF. Drawing the rest from reference TRBV18 and TRBJ1-1, the complete variable domain is NAGVMQNPRHLVRRRGQEARLRCSPMKGHSHVYWYRQLPEEGLKFMVYLQKENIIDESGMPKERFSAEFPKEGPSILRIQQVVRGDSAAYFCASSGTSTEAFFGQGTRLTVV.

There are many counts of this clonotype. The chain carries TRBV5-1 and TRBJ2-2; 8 bases match TRBD1. J was trimmed by 6 bases and V by 1 base; bases with no gene match: 2. The germline V gene has CDR1 SGHRS and CDR2 YFSETQ. There are 14 residues in the CDR3. CDR3 residues: CASSLQGAPGELFF. The CDR3 bases are TGCGCCAGCAGCTTGCAGGGGGCGCCCGGGGAGCTGTTTTTT.

There are a few counts of this clonotype. This sequence joins TRBV7-2 and TRBJ2-7, with TRBD2 identical over 15 bases. CDR1 is SGHTA and CDR2 is FQGNSA in the germline V gene. V lost 0 bases to trimming and J lost 3 bases; unmatched junction nucleotides: 9. The CDR3 covers 19 residues. The CDR3 loop reads CASSLALGGLAGGLYEQYF. The CDR3 nucleotides are TGTGCCAGCAGCTTAGCGCTAGGTGGACTAGCGGGAGGGCTCTACGAGCAGTACTTC.